The 5 T cell receptor beta chains below all came from one sample that was sequenced in a study of blood T cell repertoires in COVID-19. The method was immunoSEQ multiplex PCR; TCRdb's version includes in-frame clones alone and lacks a portion of them. The table lists about 190,000 clones, almost 80% of them singletons. The sequencing input was peripheral blood. These receptors all come from a man aged 60 to 75 with active or convalescent COVID-19.

This clone was counted between two and nine times. The chain links TRBV7-9 to TRBJ2-5, with D possibly being TRBD1 (5 bases). Trimming removed 2 bases at V and 5 bases at J, with 15 bases between. The CDR3 length is 15 residues. From germline, CDR1 is SEHNR and CDR2 FQNEAQ (reference sequence). The CDR3 reads CASSLQAGSVETQYF. The DNA for the CDR3 is TGTGCCAGCAGCTTACAAGCAGGGTCGGTGGAGACCCAGTACTTC.

This rearrangement joins TRBV11-2 to TRBJ1-6; possibly TRBD1 for D (5 bases). Germline lookup yields CDR1 SGHAT and CDR2 FQNNGV. CDR3 size: 17 residues. Trimming took off 1 base at V and 9 bases at J, with 19 bases between the two ends. The CDR3 reads CASSLGFGRGRGSPLHF. The CDR3 DNA reads TGTGCCAGCAGCTTAGGGTTTGGGCGGGGAAGGGGTTCACCCCTCCACTTT. Based on the CDR3 plus reference TRBV11-2 and TRBJ1-6, the full variable domain is EAGVAQSPRYKIIEKRQSVAFWCNPISGHATLYWYQQILGQGPKLLIQFQNNGVVDDSQLPKDRFSAERLKGVDSTLKIQPAKLEDSAVYLCASSLGFGRGRGSPLHFGNGTRLTVT.

V gene TRBV5-1 combines with J gene TRBJ2-7, with TRBD1 as a possible D gene (6 bases). Germline CDR1 and CDR2: SGHRS and YFSETQ. V lost 4 bases, J lost 0 bases, and 11 bases lay in between. The CDR3 is 14 residues long. The CDR3: CASSPRDNSYEQYF. In nucleotides, the CDR3 is TGCGCCAGCAGCCCCCGGGACAACTCCTACGAGCAGTACTTC.

This chain links TRBV19 with TRBJ2-1; the match to TRBD2 covers 12 bases. The CDR3 contains 16 residues. J gave up 7 bases and V 5 bases, and 9 bases lay outside the gene matches. CDR1 and CDR2 from the germline V gene are LNHDA and SQIVND (reference sequence). The CDR3 loop is CASSPRLAGDRNEQFF. The CDR3 DNA reads as TGTGCCAGTAGTCCTAGACTAGCGGGAGACCGTAATGAGCAGTTCTTC.

The chain employs TRBV5-1 and TRBJ2-7, with 7 bases fitting TRBD2. The CDR3 contains 15 residues. J lost 3 bases, V lost 2 bases, and 8 bases had no gene match. Germline V lookup: CDR1 SGHRS, CDR2 YFSETQ. CDR3 bases: TGCGCCAGCAGCTTAGGACTAGGAGCCGACTACGAGCAGTACTTC. It codes for CASSLGLGADYEQYF.